This is a list of T cell receptor beta chains from one sample in a study of shared clonotypes between healthy human individuals. TCRdb's copy holds only in-frame clones and misses some; the assay was immunoSEQ multiplex PCR. The table shows 2 million to 2.5 million clones, with around 95% occurring only once. Specimen: naive CD4+ T cells sorted from blood. The source is a man between 18 and 35 years old in good health. The CDR3 runs from the conserved cysteine through the conserved F or W. The order of the fields is clone size, J gene, D gene, V gene, CDR3 protein, CDR3 DNA. The D gene is left open where the match is weak. Clone size, where shown, is once, few, many, or a class for clones that have expanded.

size: -; J: TRBJ2-1; D: -; V: TRBV2; CDR3: CASSDLGREQFF; DNA: TGTGCCAGCAGTGATCTGGGGAGGGAGCAGTTCTTC
size: -; J: TRBJ2-3; D: -; V: TRBV9; CDR3: CASSVGAPRAGTDTQYF; DNA: TGTGCCAGCAGCGTAGGGGCACCCCGTGCAGGCACAGATACGCAGTATTTT
size: once; J: TRBJ1-4; D: -; V: TRBV7-9; CDR3: CASSPTGGTNEKLFF; DNA: TGTGCCAGCAGCCCGACAGGAGGAACTAATGAAAAACTGTTTTTT
size: -; J: TRBJ1-6; D: TRBD1; V: TRBV7-9; CDR3: CASSSMTGPLRNSPLHF; DNA: TGTGCCAGCAGCTCTATGACAGGGCCTTTAAGAAATTCACCCCTCCACTTT
size: -; J: TRBJ2-1; D: -; V: TRBV5-1; CDR3: CASSPSSSYNEQFF; DNA: TGCGCCAGCTCTCCCAGCAGCTCCTACAATGAGCAGTTCTTC
size: -; J: TRBJ2-1; D: -; V: TRBV15; CDR3: CATSRGGAAPSLNEQFF; DNA: TGTGCCACCAGCAGAGGAGGCGCAGCTCCATCTCTTAATGAGCAGTTCTTC
size: -; J: TRBJ2-1; D: TRBD2; V: TRBV5-1; CDR3: CASSPGLAGTNEQFF; DNA: TGCGCCAGCAGCCCCGGACTAGCGGGGACCAATGAGCAGTTCTTC
size: once; J: TRBJ2-7; D: -; V: TRBV5-1; CDR3: CASTPQGDHYEQYF; DNA: TGCGCCAGCACCCCACAGGGAGATCATTACGAGCAGTACTTC
size: -; J: TRBJ2-7; D: -; V: TRBV5-4; CDR3: CASSPGGRGSSYEQYF; DNA: TGTGCCAGCAGCCCTGGGGGGCGGGGGAGCTCCTACGAGCAGTACTTC
size: -; J: TRBJ1-5; D: TRBD1; V: TRBV18; CDR3: CASSSFDRGINQPQHF; DNA: TGTGCCAGCTCATCATTTGACAGGGGAATCAATCAGCCCCAGCATTTT
size: -; J: TRBJ2-3; D: -; V: TRBV6-6; CDR3: CASSYMSPTDTQYF; DNA: TGTGCCAGCAGTTACATGTCGCCCACAGATACGCAGTATTTT
size: -; J: TRBJ1-4; D: -; V: TRBV7-6; CDR3: CASSFGEGEKLFF; DNA: TGTGCCAGCAGCTTCGGGGAGGGTGAAAAACTGTTTTTT
size: few; J: TRBJ2-5; D: -; V: TRBV6-6; CDR3: CASSKETAQETQYF; DNA: TGTGCCAGCTCCAAAGAGACAGCACAAGAGACCCAGTACTTC
size: -; J: TRBJ2-5; D: -; V: TRBV27; CDR3: CASSSGGSETQYF; DNA: TGTGCCAGCAGTTCAGGAGGGTCAGAGACCCAGTACTTC
size: -; J: TRBJ2-2; D: -; V: TRBV6-5; CDR3: CASSGVRGNGELFF; DNA: TGTGCCAGCAGTGGGGTCAGGGGTAACGGGGAGCTGTTTTTT
size: once; J: TRBJ1-2; D: -; V: TRBV7-8; CDR3: CASSLQDSYGYTF; DNA: TGTGCCAGCAGCCTTCAAGACAGCTATGGCTACACCTTC
size: -; J: TRBJ2-7; D: TRBD2; V: TRBV5-1; CDR3: CASSRGLAGASVSYEQYF; DNA: TGCGCCAGCAGTCGCGGACTAGCGGGAGCTTCCGTCTCCTACGAGCAGTACTTC
size: -; J: TRBJ2-7; D: TRBD1; V: TRBV30; CDR3: CAWSGDRPSYEQYF; DNA: TGTGCCTGGAGTGGGGACAGGCCCTCCTACGAGCAGTACTTC
size: -; J: TRBJ2-7; D: -; V: TRBV7-2; CDR3: CASSRDRYEQCF; DNA: TGTGCCAGCTCCAGGGACCGCTACGAGCAGTGCTTC
size: -; J: TRBJ2-5; D: -; V: TRBV2; CDR3: CASSVTSYQETQYF; DNA: TGTGCCAGCAGTGTGACTTCCTACCAAGAGACCCAGTACTTC
size: -; J: TRBJ2-7; D: TRBD2; V: TRBV6-1; CDR3: CASIRLAGETYEQYF; DNA: TGTGCCAGCATTCGACTAGCGGGGGAGACCTACGAGCAGTACTTC
size: -; J: TRBJ1-5; D: -; V: TRBV10-3; CDR3: CAVQSAPAF; DNA: TGTGCCGTTCAATCAGCCCCAGCATTT
size: -; J: TRBJ2-1; D: TRBD2; V: TRBV2; CDR3: CASRQFRASGYNEQFF; DNA: TGTGCCAGCAGACAATTTAGGGCTAGCGGTTACAATGAGCAGTTCTTC
size: -; J: TRBJ1-2; D: -; V: TRBV7-2; CDR3: CASSLDQGNYGYTF; DNA: TGTGCCAGCAGCTTAGATCAGGGTAACTATGGCTACACCTTC
size: -; J: TRBJ1-2; D: TRBD1; V: TRBV11-2; CDR3: CASSSPGQGYYGYTF; DNA: TGTGCCAGCAGCTCACCGGGACAGGGATACTATGGCTACACCTTC
size: -; J: TRBJ1-2; D: -; V: TRBV6-9; CDR3: CASSYKGSYGYTF; DNA: TGTGCCAGCAGTTATAAGGGTAGCTATGGCTACACCTTC
size: few; J: TRBJ1-3; D: -; V: TRBV13; CDR3: CASSSSQGYGNTIYF; DNA: TGTGCCAGCAGCTCATCACAGGGATACGGAAACACCATATATTTT
size: once; J: TRBJ1-2; D: -; V: TRBV7-2; CDR3: CASSLVAALKLGYTF; DNA: TGTGCCAGCAGCTTAGTTGCAGCACTAAAGCTCGGCTACACCTTC
size: -; J: TRBJ2-2; D: -; V: TRBV11-1; CDR3: CASSLTGNGELFF; DNA: TGTGCCAGCAGCTTAACTGGGAACGGGGAGCTGTTTTTT
size: once; J: TRBJ2-4; D: -; V: TRBV4-2; CDR3: CASSQGSKNIQYF; DNA: TGTGCCAGCAGCCAAGGATCCAAAAACATTCAGTACTTC
size: -; J: TRBJ2-3; D: -; V: TRBV5-6; CDR3: CASSHRGRRYTDTQYF; DNA: TGTGCCAGCAGCCACCGAGGAAGAAGGTACACAGATACGCAGTATTTT
size: -; J: TRBJ1-1; D: -; V: TRBV11-2; CDR3: CASSLAGYNTEAFF; DNA: TGTGCCAGCAGCTTAGCAGGGTATAACACTGAAGCTTTCTTT
size: -; J: TRBJ2-7; D: -; V: TRBV29-1; CDR3: CSVTGWGSYEQYF; DNA: TGCAGCGTCACGGGGTGGGGCTCCTACGAGCAGTACTTC
size: -; J: TRBJ2-5; D: -; V: TRBV2; CDR3: CASSEALFETQYF; DNA: TGTGCCAGCAGTGAAGCGCTATTCGAGACCCAGTACTTC
size: -; J: TRBJ2-5; D: -; V: TRBV6-1; CDR3: CASMGVNPGLETQYF; DNA: TGTGCCAGCATGGGGGTAAACCCTGGATTAGAGACCCAGTACTTC
size: -; J: TRBJ2-1; D: TRBD2; V: TRBV4-1; CDR3: CASSPSSTSGGLSEQFF; DNA: TGCGCCAGCAGCCCAAGTTCTACTAGCGGGGGCCTGAGTGAGCAGTTCTTC
size: -; J: TRBJ1-1; D: -; V: TRBV7-9; CDR3: CASSPPTVMNTEAFF; DNA: TGTGCCAGCAGCCCGCCGACAGTCATGAACACTGAAGCTTTCTTT
size: -; J: TRBJ2-1; D: -; V: TRBV19; CDR3: CASSIDRGITNEQFF; DNA: TGTGCCAGTAGTATAGACAGGGGAATAACCAATGAGCAGTTCTTC
size: -; J: TRBJ1-4; D: -; V: TRBV6-5; CDR3: CASSRGRANEKLFF; DNA: TGTGCCAGCAGCAGAGGGCGTGCTAATGAAAAACTGTTTTTT
size: -; J: TRBJ2-5; D: TRBD2; V: TRBV10-1; CDR3: CASSEGSGSSKETQYF; DNA: TGCGCCAGCAGTGAGGGGAGCGGGAGTTCAAAAGAGACCCAGTACTTC